The rows below give T cell receptor beta chains drawn from one sample of a study of CD8+CD57+ T cells in acquired aplastic anemia. One entry per CDR3 protein results from TCRdb running MiXCR on the reads. Of hundreds of thousands of distinct CDR3 sequences in the sample, around 32% are singletons; the top ten hold 0.82%. Sequencing input: sorted CD4+, CD8+, or CD8+CD57+ T cells (not recorded which) from PBMCs. These receptor sequences come from a human donor with aplastic anemia. Both conserved end residues are part of each CDR3. The order of the fields is CDR3 DNA, CDR3 protein, D gene, V gene, J gene, clone size. D genes are given only for firm matches. Clone size is shown for a subset of rows, as once, few, many or a class of expanded clone.

DNA: TGCAGTGCTAGCGGGAGGGCCATCAATGAGCAGTTCTTC
CDR3: CSASGRAINEQFF
D: TRBD2
V: TRBV20-1
J: TRBJ2-1
size: few

DNA: TGTGCCAGTAGTAAGGACGGGGGGCCCCAGCATTTT
CDR3: CASSKDGGPQHF
D: NA
V: TRBV19
J: TRBJ1-5
size: many

DNA: TGTGCCACCAGCAGAGGAACGAACCGGGACAGGGGCTACACCTTC
CDR3: CATSRGTNRDRGYTF
D: TRBD1
V: TRBV15
J: TRBJ1-2
size: NA

DNA: TGCAGCGCCCTACCGATAACCACAGATACGCAGTATTTT
CDR3: CSALPITTDTQYF
D: NA
V: TRBV20-1
J: TRBJ2-3
size: many

DNA: TGCAGTGCTAGAGGGGCGGGAGGTACCTACGAGCAGTACTTC
CDR3: CSARGAGGTYEQYF
D: TRBD2
V: TRBV20-1
J: TRBJ2-7
size: many

DNA: TGTGCCAGTAGTTTCGGCGTCGAGGGGCTTCGGGTTGTGAAGGAGACCCAGTACTTC
CDR3: CASSFGVEGLRVVKETQYF
D: NA
V: TRBV19
J: TRBJ2-5
size: few

DNA: TGTGCCAGCATCCGAACGGGACTCAGGCGGCGAGAGCAGTACTTC
CDR3: CASIRTGLRRREQYF
D: NA
V: TRBV5-6
J: TRBJ2-7
size: few

DNA: TGTGCCAGCCAGTCGTCGGGACAGCTTAACTATGGCTACACCTTC
CDR3: CASQSSGQLNYGYTF
D: TRBD1
V: TRBV2
J: TRBJ1-2
size: many

DNA: TGTGCCAGCAGTGAGTCCCGGGGGGCCACTGAAGCTTTCTTT
CDR3: CASSESRGATEAFF
D: NA
V: TRBV24-1
J: TRBJ1-1
size: NA

DNA: TGTGCCAGCAGCTCAGAGACAGGAGACTATAGCAATCAGCCCCAGCATTTT
CDR3: CASSSETGDYSNQPQHF
D: NA
V: TRBV5-4
J: TRBJ1-5
size: NA